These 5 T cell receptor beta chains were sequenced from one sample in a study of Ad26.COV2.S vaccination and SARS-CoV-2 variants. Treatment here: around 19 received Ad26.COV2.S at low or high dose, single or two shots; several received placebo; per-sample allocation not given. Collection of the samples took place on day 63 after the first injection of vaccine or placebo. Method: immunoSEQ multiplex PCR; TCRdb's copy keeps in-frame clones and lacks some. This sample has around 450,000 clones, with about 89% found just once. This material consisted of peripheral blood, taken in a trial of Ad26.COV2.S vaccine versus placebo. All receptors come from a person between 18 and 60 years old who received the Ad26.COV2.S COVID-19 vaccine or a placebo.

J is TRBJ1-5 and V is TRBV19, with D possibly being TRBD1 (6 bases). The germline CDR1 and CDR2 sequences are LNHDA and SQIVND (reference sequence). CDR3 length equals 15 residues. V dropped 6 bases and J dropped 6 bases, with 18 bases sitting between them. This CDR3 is CASRLTAVGGQPQHF. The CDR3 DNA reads TGTGCCAGTAGGTTAACTGCGGTAGGGGGTCAGCCCCAGCATTTT.

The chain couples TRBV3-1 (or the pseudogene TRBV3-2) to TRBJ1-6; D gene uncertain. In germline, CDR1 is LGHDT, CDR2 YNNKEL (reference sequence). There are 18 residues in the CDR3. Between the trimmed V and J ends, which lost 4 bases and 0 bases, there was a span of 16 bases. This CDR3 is CASSRTRSVGSYNSPLHF. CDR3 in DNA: TGTGCCAGCAGCCGCACCAGGTCTGTGGGCTCCTATAATTCACCCCTCCACTTT.

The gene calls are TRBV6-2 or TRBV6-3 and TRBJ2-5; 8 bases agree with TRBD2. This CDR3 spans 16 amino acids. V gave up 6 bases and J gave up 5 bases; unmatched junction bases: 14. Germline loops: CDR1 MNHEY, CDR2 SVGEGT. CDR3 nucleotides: TGTGCCAGCAGCCTCGGAGCGGGGGCCGCCGGGGAGACCCAGTACTTC. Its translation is CASSLGAGAAGETQYF.

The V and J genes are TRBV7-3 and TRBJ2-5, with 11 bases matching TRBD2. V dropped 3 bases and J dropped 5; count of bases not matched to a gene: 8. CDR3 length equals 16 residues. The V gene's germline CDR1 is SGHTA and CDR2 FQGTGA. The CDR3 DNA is TGTGCCAGCAGCTTCCACCCTAGCGGGGGGCAGGAGACCCAGTACTTC. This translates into CASSFHPSGGQETQYF.

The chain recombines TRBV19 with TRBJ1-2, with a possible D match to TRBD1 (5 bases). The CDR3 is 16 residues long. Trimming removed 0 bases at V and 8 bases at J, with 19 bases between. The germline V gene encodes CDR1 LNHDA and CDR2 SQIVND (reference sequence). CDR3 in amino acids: CASSIDQRGTALGYTF. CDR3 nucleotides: TGTGCCAGTAGTATAGATCAACGTGGGACGGCCTTGGGCTACACCTTC.